This T cell receptor beta chain was recorded in a study of neurological immune-mediated disorders. As to time point: longitudinal time-point 2. Healthy controls comprised blood bank volunteers in Maryland, USA. V lost 5 bases and J 1 base, leaving 14 bases between the germline ends. From germline, CDR1 is SQVTM and CDR2 ANQGSEA. The CDR3 is 15 amino acids. Study-level findings and limits: The most TCR clonal expansion was seen in HTLV-1-associated myelopathy, and the least was seen in multiple sclerosis, which fell below healthy controls.

Over 180 million TCR-beta sequences (from 15-18 subjects) were yielded by each sequencing run. TCRdb used MiXCR to reprocess the 5' RACE reads, holding one entry per CDR3 protein. Of fewer than 40,000 distinct CDR3 sequences listed, about 13% are singletons. This clonotype showed up many times. Antigen unknown. The rearrangement links TRBV29-1 to TRBJ2-2; TRBD2 might be the D (6 bases). Sequencing was done on a sample of PBMCs. This receptor was taken from a woman in her thirties or forties in good health. The CDR3 bases are TGCAGCGTTCTAAGGCGGGGCGAGAACACCGGGGAGCTGTTTTTT. Protein: CSVLRRGENTGELFF.